This TCR beta chain was sequenced in a study of T cells expressing NK-cell markers. Findings and limits, study-wide: About 1.0-7.0% of CD8+ T cells in a handful of donors belonged to dominant NKG2C+ clonotypes.

No DNA is given; TCRdb re-called the 5' RACE reads and lists each CDR3 protein once. The table lists about 390,000 distinct CDR3 sequences. Comment on this clonotype: The antigen remains unidentified.

In germline, CDR1 is DFQATT, CDR2 SNEGSKA (reference sequence). This CDR3 region has 17 residues. V usage is TRBV20-1 and J usage is TRBJ1-1; TCRdb designates TRBD1, a call that cannot be tested without DNA. The TCR was taken from a woman in her forties or fifties in good health. Sequenced: blood T cells: a sorted CD56 or NKG2C T cell subset, CD4+ or CD8+ T cells, or bulk PBMC T cells (not recorded which). This CDR3 reads CSATPGTGGRAYTEAFF.